This T cell receptor (beta chain) emerged from a study of pediatric ulcerative colitis. Colonoscopy and blood draw happened at the same time. Concerning this clone: Its cognate antigen is unknown.

Trimming removed 3 bases at V and 3 bases at J, with 15 bases between. The germline CDR1 and CDR2 sequences are MGHDK and SYGVNS. CDR3 size: 15 residues. Study results and limitations: Repertoires came from total lymphocyte DNA, not specific subsets. Compared with controls, ulcerative colitis showed greater blood-rectum clone sharing. Blood samples from a couple of patients yielded substantially fewer templates and were excluded from blood-rectal overlap analysis.

Assay: immunoSEQ multiplex PCR; the TCRdb copy retains only in-frame clones and omits some. Of roughly 70,000 clones in the sample, 80% to 90% were seen once. The chain joins TRBV25-1 to TRBJ2-7; D may correspond to TRBD1 or TRBD2 (5 bases each). Sequencing was carried out using blood. The source of this sequence is a boy aged 10-17 years with severe ulcerative colitis. CDR3: CASSEATGTLYEQYF. In DNA, the CDR3 is TGTGCCAGCAGTGAGGCAACCGGGACCCTCTACGAGCAGTACTTC.